Shown below are 28 T cell receptor beta chains from a single sample sequenced in a study of blood T cell repertoires in COVID-19. Profiling relied on immunoSEQ multiplex PCR, and the TCRdb table lists in-frame clones only, not all of them. The table lists approximately 120,000 clones, around 76% of them singletons. Sequenced material: peripheral blood. These TCRs come from a man aged 55 to 70 with acute or convalescent COVID-19.

The chain has TRBV27 and TRBJ1-1; TRBD1 might be the D (5 bases). The CDR3 sequence is 15 residues long. V dropped 5 bases and J dropped 3 bases, with 16 bases sitting between them. Germline values: CDR1 MNHEY, CDR2 SMNVEV (reference sequence). The CDR3 is CASSAGPGGDTEAFF. DNA of the CDR3: TGTGCCAGCAGTGCAGGACCCGGGGGGGACACTGAAGCTTTCTTT.

CDR3 amino acids: CASSSEAGRETQYF. Here the CDR3 DNA reads TGCGCCAGCAGCTCGGAGGCAGGGAGGGAGACCCAGTACTTC. The chain couples TRBV5-1 to TRBJ2-5, with D possibly matching TRBD2 (6 bases). Germline values: CDR1 SGHRS, CDR2 YFSETQ. Trimming removed 3 bases at V and 5 bases at J, with 14 bases between. CDR3 size: 14 residues.

The chain is built from TRBV27 and TRBJ2-3, with 7 bases matching TRBD2. From germline, CDR1 is MNHEY and CDR2 SMNVEV (reference sequence). The CDR3 spans 14 residues. V lost 9 bases, J lost 1 base, and 7 bases stayed unmatched. CDR3 residues: CASSGLGRTDTQYF. The CDR3 bases are TGTGCCAGTAGTGGACTAGGACGCACAGATACGCAGTATTTT.

V usage is TRBV5-1 and J usage is TRBJ1-1, with D hard to call. The V and J ends lost 4 bases and 1 base respectively, with 14 bases between them. Looked up from germline, CDR1 is SGHRS and CDR2 is YFSETQ. The CDR3 is 15 residues long. CDR3 amino acids: CASSPWAGGNTEAFF. DNA of the CDR3: TGCGCCAGCAGCCCATGGGCAGGAGGGAACACTGAAGCTTTCTTT.

This clone is labeled as medium-sized. The chain is built from TRBV19 and TRBJ2-7; 7 positions match TRBD1. J was trimmed by 0 bases and V by 4 bases; bases with no gene match: 6. This CDR3 region has 15 residues. Germline CDR1 reads LNHDA; CDR2 reads SQIVND (reference sequence). DNA for the CDR3: TGTGCCAGTAGTAAGACGGGACAGTTCTCCTACGAGCAGTACTTC. This gives the protein CASSKTGQFSYEQYF.

The chain carries TRBV3-1 (or the pseudogene TRBV3-2) and TRBJ2-3; tentatively, D is TRBD2 (6 bases). CDR1 and CDR2 (germline): LGHDT, YNNKEL (reference sequence). This CDR3 spans 16 amino acids. V was clipped by 2 bases and J by 4 bases, with 16 bases between them. The CDR3 DNA sequence: TGTGCCAGCAGCCAAAGGGCGGGAAGTTTCCCAGATACGCAGTATTTT. Its translation is CASSQRAGSFPDTQYF.

V usage is TRBV6-6 and J usage is TRBJ2-7; TRBD2 might be the D (5 bases). Germline V gene sequence: CDR1 MNHNY, CDR2 SVGAGI (reference sequence). V lost 0 bases, J lost 4 bases, and 10 bases lay in between. The CDR3 covers 14 residues. The CDR3 sequence is CASSYSRAEYEQYF. DNA of the CDR3: TGTGCCAGCAGTTACTCGAGGGCAGAGTACGAGCAGTACTTC.

The gene calls are TRBV18 and TRBJ1-1; D gene unclear. Looked up from germline, CDR1 is KGHSH and CDR2 is LQKENI. CDR3 length: 14 residues. V was cut by 2 bases and J by 10 bases, with 17 bases left in between. This chain's CDR3 is CASSPEGGRKGAFF. The CDR3 DNA sequence: TGTGCCAGCTCACCAGAGGGTGGACGTAAGGGAGCTTTCTTT.

This clone has a handful of counts. In DNA form, the CDR3 reads TGTGCCAGTAGGGACAGGGTTCTGAACACTGAAGCTTTCTTT. This encodes CASRDRVLNTEAFF. The V call is TRBV19, the J call TRBJ1-1; 8 bases line up with TRBD1. Per the germline V gene, CDR1 is LNHDA and CDR2 is SQIVND (reference sequence). The junction had 3 bases not matched to a gene; V was cut back by 6 bases and J by 0 bases. This CDR3 is built from 14 residues.

The chain is built from TRBV9 and TRBJ2-1; possible D gene TRBD1, 6 bases. CDR1 and CDR2 from the germline V gene are SGDLS and YYNGEE. Trimming stripped 4 bases from V and 4 bases from J, with 9 bases between. The CDR3 has 13 amino acids. The CDR3 DNA follows: TGTGCCAGCAGCCAAGGACAGTACAATGAGCAGTTCTTC. Protein sequence: CASSQGQYNEQFF.

The V and J genes are TRBV7-2 and TRBJ2-5, with 10 nucleotides matching TRBD2. Germline CDR1 reads SGHTA; CDR2 reads FQGNSA. The V segment lost 5 bases and the J segment 1 base; nucleotides outside the gene matches: 1. The CDR3 runs 14 residues. CDR3 bases: TGTGCCAGCAGCAGCGGGAGGGCCCAAGAGACCCAGTACTTC. Its translation: CASSSGRAQETQYF. The full variable domain, its missing parts supplied by reference TRBV7-2 and TRBJ2-5, is GAGVSQSPSNKVTEKGKDVELRCDPISGHTALYWYRQSLGQGLEFLIYFQGNSAPDKSGLPSDRFSAERTGGSVSTLTIQRTQQEDSAVYLCASSSGRAQETQYFGPGTRLLVL.

This chain uses TRBV19 with TRBJ1-6; TRBD1 is a possible D gene (5 bases). CDR3 length equals 15 residues. The germline V gene encodes CDR1 LNHDA and CDR2 SQIVND (reference sequence). V lost 2 bases and J 9 bases, leaving 14 bases between the germline ends. The CDR3 here is CASSIQGLMSSPLHF. DNA for the CDR3: TGTGCCAGTAGTATACAGGGATTAATGAGTTCACCCCTCCACTTT.

The chain is built from TRBV18 and TRBJ1-2; D possibly corresponds to TRBD1 (6 bases). Germline lookup yields CDR1 KGHSH and CDR2 LQKENI. The CDR3 length is 16 residues. Deletions cut 3 bases from V and 0 bases from J, with 14 bases between. The CDR3 sequence is CASSPMTGQANYGYTF. Written as DNA, the CDR3 is TGTGCCAGCTCACCCATGACAGGCCAAGCTAACTATGGCTACACCTTC.

The chain links TRBV7-3 to TRBJ2-3, with D possibly TRBD2 on 6 matching bases. The CDR3 contains 14 residues. V was shortened by 5 bases and J by 0 bases, with 9 bases between the two germline ends. Germline assignment: CDR1 SGHTA and CDR2 FQGTGA. The CDR3: CASSPGTSTDTQYF. For the CDR3, the DNA is TGTGCCAGCAGCCCAGGGACTAGCACAGATACGCAGTATTTT.

This chain links TRBV6-1 with TRBJ1-1; no clear D gene. The CDR3 extends over 14 amino acids. CDR1 and CDR2 (germline): MNHNS, SASEGT. The V and J ends lost 3 bases and 1 base respectively, with 9 bases between them. The CDR3 DNA is TGTGCCAGCAGTGATGTGAGTGGGAACACTGAAGCTTTCTTT. Translating gives CASSDVSGNTEAFF.

The CDR3 is CASSPRGSPEAFF. The CDR3 bases are TGTGCCAGCAGTCCACGCGGGAGTCCTGAAGCTTTCTTT. The V call is TRBV14, the J call TRBJ1-1; D is uncertain. This CDR3 is 13 amino acids long. Germline V gene data show CDR1 as SGHDN and CDR2 as FVKESK. V lost 6 bases and J 6 bases, leaving 14 bases between the germline ends.

A word on this clone: Other DNA sequences in this specimen translate into the identical CDR3. The chain is built from TRBV5-1 and TRBJ1-2; 11 bases match TRBD1. Germline V gives CDR1 SGHRS, CDR2 YFSETQ. V was clipped by 4 bases and J by 3 bases; unmatched bases: 2. This CDR3 has 14 amino acids. DNA for the CDR3: TGCGCCAGCAGCCAGGGACAGGGGGACTATGGCTACACCTTC. This translates into CASSQGQGDYGYTF.

This clone showed up many times. The chain has TRBV27 and TRBJ2-7; possible D gene TRBD1, 6 bases. Per germline, CDR1 MNHEY and CDR2 SMNVEV (reference sequence). Trimming shortened V by 5 bases and J by 7 bases, and 15 bases separated the two germline ends. The CDR3 sequence is 13 residues long. The CDR3 DNA sequence: TGTGCCAGCAGTCTGAACAGGGTCGGAGAGCAGTACTTC. Its protein product is CASSLNRVGEQYF.

The J gene is TRBJ1-4, the V gene TRBV18; 8 bases align to TRBD1. The CDR3 is made up of 14 amino acids. Germline V gene data show CDR1 as KGHSH and CDR2 as LQKENI. V shed 4 bases, J shed 8 bases, and the junction held 6 bases outside the gene matches. The CDR3 protein is CASSLGQGGEKLFF. The CDR3 region has the DNA TGTGCCAGCTCACTTGGACAGGGTGGGGAAAAACTGTTTTTT.

This sequence joins TRBV10-3 and TRBJ1-1, with D perhaps matching TRBD1 (5 bases). Germline V gene sequence: CDR1 ENHRY, CDR2 SYGVKD. CDR3 length: 15 amino acids. V was clipped by 0 bases and J by 5 bases, with 13 bases between them. CDR3 in amino acids: CAISESKGGGTEAFF. CDR3 bases: TGTGCCATCAGTGAGTCGAAGGGTGGGGGGACTGAAGCTTTCTTT.

The chain combines TRBV10-3 with TRBJ2-5; D is unclear. The CDR3 is made up of 13 amino acids. Germline CDR1 is ENHRY and CDR2 is SYGVKD. V lost 7 bases and J lost 1, with 10 bases in between. The CDR3 bases are TGTGCCATCAAGAGGCCTACCCAAGAGACCCAGTACTTC. This encodes CAIKRPTQETQYF.

The V call is TRBV6-5, the J call TRBJ2-7; TRBD1 matches at 9 bases. The CDR3 runs 13 residues. Germline V CDR1 and CDR2: MNHEY, SVGAGI. J was trimmed by 9 bases and V by 5 bases; bases with no gene match: 8. The chain's CDR3 is CASSQGTGWGQYF. The DNA for the CDR3 is TGTGCCAGCAGTCAGGGGACAGGGTGGGGGCAGTACTTC.

The chain uses TRBV3-1 (or the pseudogene TRBV3-2) and TRBJ1-1; D remains ambiguous. The V and J ends lost 2 bases and 7 bases respectively, with 11 bases between them. The CDR3 has 13 residues. CDR1 is LGHDT and CDR2 is YNNKEL in the germline V gene (reference sequence). CDR3 nucleotide sequence: TGTGCCAGCAGCCAATCGAGGCGGGGTGAAGCTTTCTTT. This sequence encodes CASSQSRRGEAFF.

CDR3 residues: CASSEVDRGHHEQYF. CDR3 sequence (DNA): TGTGCCAGCAGTGAGGTTGACAGGGGGCATCACGAGCAGTACTTC. This chain uses TRBV6-1 with TRBJ2-7, with 10 bases aligning to TRBD1. Germline V lookup: CDR1 MNHNS, CDR2 SASEGT. Germline trimming cut 3 bases from V and 5 bases from J; bases unmatched to any gene: 7. This CDR3 region has 15 residues.

This sequence joins TRBV6-5 and TRBJ1-1, with TRBD1 matching 8 bases. This CDR3 is 13 amino acids long. Per the germline V gene, CDR1 is MNHEY and CDR2 is SVGAGI. V trimming: 2 bases; J trimming: 6 bases; junction bases outside the gene matches: 2. CDR3 nucleotides: TGTGCCAGCAGTTACGGACAGGGCGCTGAAGCTTTCTTT. This codes for CASSYGQGAEAFF.

This clone was detected only a few times. J is TRBJ1-2 and V is TRBV6-5; 11 bases agree with TRBD1. Germline lookup yields CDR1 MNHEY and CDR2 SVGAGI. J gave up 7 bases and V 5 bases, and 9 bases lay outside the gene matches. The CDR3 is made up of 15 amino acids. CDR3: CASSPRDRGNSGYTF. Here the CDR3 DNA reads TGTGCCAGCAGTCCCCGGGACAGGGGGAATAGTGGCTACACCTTC.

This rearrangement joins TRBV5-1 to TRBJ2-5; no reliable D call. This CDR3 has 13 amino acids. Germline V gives CDR1 SGHRS, CDR2 YFSETQ. V shed 1 base and J shed 5 bases, with 9 bases lying between them. The CDR3 is CASSLTDGETQYF. The CDR3 DNA is TGCGCCAGCAGCTTGACAGATGGCGAGACCCAGTACTTC.

The chain recombines TRBV7-9 with TRBJ2-2; D not certain. Trimming stripped 0 bases from V and 6 bases from J, with 8 bases between. This CDR3 has 14 residues. Germline CDR1 reads SEHNR; CDR2 reads FQNEAQ (reference sequence). The CDR3 is CASSLANAAGELFF. CDR3 in DNA: TGTGCCAGCAGCTTAGCGAACGCAGCCGGGGAGCTGTTTTTT.